A selection of T cell receptor beta chains follows, all from one sample in a study of T cells in Graves' hyperthyroidism and ophthalmopathy. One entry per CDR3 protein results from TCRdb running MiXCR on the multiplex PCR reads. The sample contains 250,000 to 400,000 distinct CDR3 sequences, roughly 15% of which appear only once. The sequencing sample was made of blood. These receptors all stem from a middle-aged woman with Graves' ophthalmopathy. Both conserved end residues are part of each CDR3.

v_call cdr3_aa
TRBV11-3 CASSTGPFSNQPQHF
TRBV5-6 CASSTAGLGYGYTF
TRBV11-3 CASSLRTGWNTEAFF
TRBV6-1 CASSPEGGNEQFF
TRBV2 CASSAVRSYEEQYF
TRBV6-1 CASRLRWGETQYF
TRBV11-2 CASSLLRGASGGQRYF
TRBV25-1 CASSERGTSTDTQYF
TRBV10-2 CASRNRPTDTQYF
TRBV18 CASSPPGIGLASNEQFF
TRBV5-5 CASSFRLAGGSYEQYF
TRBV28 CASSLTGDEQYF
TRBV19 CASRLSRGGLNTEAFF
TRBV19 CASSGQGFETQYF
TRBV4-1 CASSQAGMNYGYTF
TRBV28 CASRGTSGSLKYEQYF
TRBV7-9 CASSPLAGDIYNEQFF
TRBV2 CASSEDPEVTEAFF
TRBV2 CASSPISAGLRDTQYF
TRBV13 CASSTRPERTYNEQFF
TRBV27 CASTLTGGTLEQFF
TRBV10-3 CAISGLAGALTDTQYF